Each of the 6 T cell receptor beta chains below was sequenced from the same sample in a study of cytomegalovirus exposure and HLA in healthy donors. The PCR ran on 60 Vbeta and 13 Jbeta primers. Using immunoSEQ multiplex PCR, the repertoire was profiled, and TCRdb retains in-frame clones only, with some absent. Here the sample spans around 120,000 clones, approximately 80% being singletons. Sequencing used PBMCs. These receptors originate from a female donor in good health and CMV-seropositive.

The chain carries TRBV5-4 and TRBJ2-7, with TRBD1 as a possible D gene (5 bases). CDR1 is SGHNT and CDR2 is YYREEE in the germline V gene (reference sequence). The CDR3 totals 16 residues. V was pared by 4 bases and J by 6 bases, with 23 bases between. CDR3 bases: TGTGCCAGCAGCCAGATATCCCAGGGATTTTTTGGCGAGCAGTACTTC. Translating gives CASSQISQGFFGEQYF.

The chain links TRBV4-2 to TRBJ2-1; D is possibly TRBD2 (6 bases). Trimming shortened V by 5 bases and J by 5 bases, and 16 bases separated the two germline ends. The CDR3 is 15 amino acids. Germline CDR1 LGHNA, CDR2 YNFKEQ. The CDR3 reads CASSAHSGLDNEQFF. CDR3 nucleotide sequence: TGTGCCAGCAGCGCCCATAGCGGATTGGACAATGAGCAGTTCTTC.

The V and J genes are TRBV4-1 and TRBJ2-7, with D tentatively TRBD1 (5 bases). Germline assignment: CDR1 MGHRA and CDR2 YSYEKL. V shed 5 bases and J shed 0 bases, with 11 bases lying between them. CDR3 length: 14 amino acids. CDR3 residues: CASSYRLISYEQYF. CDR3 sequence (DNA): TGCGCCAGCAGCTACAGGTTGATCTCCTACGAGCAGTACTTC.

CDR3 protein: CASSPANPGTGPGYTF. The CDR3 nucleotides read TGTGCCAGCTCACCCGCTAATCCCGGGACAGGACCCGGCTACACCTTC. The chain joins TRBV18 to TRBJ1-2; 8 positions agree with TRBD1. Germline loops: CDR1 KGHSH, CDR2 LQKENI. Trimming removed 3 bases from V and 8 bases from J; junction bases left unmatched: 14. CDR3 length: 16 residues.

The chain uses TRBV11-2 and TRBJ2-1; weak D call: TRBD2 (7 bases). In germline, CDR1 is SGHAT, CDR2 FQNNGV. V was pared by 6 bases and J by 4 bases, with 13 bases between. CDR3 length: 14 amino acids. CDR3 sequence reads: CASSPGGVYNEQFF. The CDR3 bases are TGTGCCAGCAGTCCGGGGGGCGTGTACAATGAGCAGTTCTTC.

V is TRBV18 and J is TRBJ1-4; D might be TRBD1 (5 bases). Germline-derived CDR1 and CDR2 are KGHSH and LQKENI. Deletions cut 4 bases from V and 8 bases from J, with 14 bases between. The CDR3 has 14 amino acids. In DNA form, the CDR3 reads TGTGCCAGCTCACGGGGCGTGCCAGGGGAAAAACTGTTTTTT. It specifies CASSRGVPGEKLFF.